These 26 T cell receptor beta chains came from one sample sequenced in a study of CD8+ T cells in alopecia areata listed by TCRdb under 2018. Reading the label with the study, this specimen's time point is: about 4 weeks on oral tofacitinib. This sample's treatment or condition label indicates: oral pan-JAK inhibitor, 5-10 mg twice daily. Libraries were constructed by the immunoSEQ multiplex PCR assay. To provide template for TCR sequencing, every sample had RNA extracted and reverse transcribed into cDNA. TCRdb holds this immuneACCESS table with in-frame rearrangements only. Some clones are missing; in checked studies, unresolved V genes explain under half, and the rest has no known cause. In all, the sample holds about 210,000 clones, and about 50% of those were seen once. The ten largest clones represent 1.6% of the sample. This specimen was CD4+ T cells sorted from blood, taken at week 4, from a patient treated with tofacitinib. The receptors come from a human donor with alopecia areata.

This chain connects TRBV29-1 to TRBJ1-2; 7 bases agree with TRBD1. The CDR3 has 14 residues. Germline V gene data show CDR1 as SQVTM and CDR2 as ANQGSEA. Unmatched junction bases numbered 3, after V lost 0 bases and J lost 2 bases. The CDR3 reads CSVEESTGNYGYTF. Written as DNA, the CDR3 is TGCAGCGTTGAAGAGTCGACAGGGAACTATGGCTACACCTTC.

This clone was found a few times. The V and J genes are TRBV10-3 and TRBJ1-2; D call uncertain. This CDR3 has 13 amino acids. CDR1 ENHRY and CDR2 SYGVKD come from the germline V gene. V shed 6 bases and J shed 6 bases, with 14 bases lying between them. The CDR3 DNA follows: TGTGCCATCAGCACGGGCGATTTGCATGGCTACACCTTC. Protein product: CAISTGDLHGYTF.

The CDR3 region is CASSLGPKLSSYNEQFF. The CDR3 DNA follows: TGCGCCAGCAGCCTAGGGCCGAAGCTGAGCTCTTACAATGAGCAGTTCTTC. The chain is built from TRBV4-3 and TRBJ2-1; D is unresolved. The CDR3 spans 17 residues. CDR1 and CDR2 from the germline V gene are LGHNA and YSLEER. The V gene lost 4 bases and the J gene lost 4 bases, with 20 bases spanning the gap.

The V and J genes are TRBV9 and TRBJ2-4; 7 nucleotides line up with TRBD1. Germline lookup yields CDR1 SGDLS and CDR2 YYNGEE. V lost 0 bases, J lost 3 bases, and 3 bases stayed unmatched. This CDR3 contains 15 residues. CDR3 sequence reads: CASSVGQGGKNIQYF. CDR3 sequence (DNA): TGTGCCAGCAGCGTAGGACAGGGTGGCAAAAACATTCAGTACTTC.

This clone was observed a few times. The chain has TRBV27 and TRBJ1-1; 7 bases map to TRBD1. The CDR3 is 14 residues long. J lost 11 bases, V lost 0 bases, and 9 bases had no gene match. Per germline, CDR1 MNHEY and CDR2 SMNVEV (reference sequence). Here the CDR3 reads CASSLSMTPGQAFF. The CDR3 DNA sequence: TGTGCCAGCAGTTTATCGATGACCCCGGGACAGGCTTTCTTT.

The CDR3 is CSALKGDTEAFF. CDR3 DNA sequence: TGCAGCGCCCTAAAGGGGGACACTGAAGCTTTCTTT. The chain employs TRBV29-1 and TRBJ1-1; D is perhaps TRBD1 (6 bases). V lost 7 bases to trimming and J lost 3 bases, with 12 bases between them. CDR1 SQVTM and CDR2 ANQGSEA come from the germline V gene. The CDR3 totals 12 residues.

V and J are TRBV29-1 and TRBJ2-3; D may be TRBD1 (6 bases). This CDR3 has 13 residues. Trimming cost V 6 bases and J 2 bases, with 12 bases left between them. Per germline, CDR1 SQVTM and CDR2 ANQGSEA. Here the CDR3 DNA reads TGCAGCGTGGGGGCGTCAGTCACAGATACGCAGTATTTT. As protein: CSVGASVTDTQYF.

This chain connects TRBV29-1 to TRBJ2-7; 7 nucleotides line up with TRBD1. The CDR3 extends over 11 amino acids. V lost 7 bases to trimming and J lost 4 bases; unmatched junction nucleotides: 4. CDR1 is SQVTM and CDR2 is ANQGSEA in the germline V gene. The CDR3 DNA sequence: TGCAGCGGGGGACAGATTTACGAGCAGTACTTC. Translated, it gives CSGGQIYEQYF.

A remark on this clone: Different DNA sequences within this sample yield the same CDR3. The rearrangement uses TRBV5-1 and TRBJ2-7; D ambiguous. The CDR3 consists of 15 residues. Trimming pared 0 bases from V and 4 bases from J, leaving 14 bases between. Germline CDR1 and CDR2: SGHRS and YFSETQ. The CDR3 region is CASSLDPPSSYEQYF. As DNA, the CDR3 is TGCGCCAGCAGCTTGGACCCTCCATCCTCATACGAGCAGTACTTC.

This rearrangement joins TRBV29-1 to TRBJ2-6; D is uncertain. V gave up 4 bases and J gave up 0 bases, with 7 bases separating them. CDR1 and CDR2 (germline): SQVTM, ANQGSEA. The CDR3 is 14 amino acids. DNA of the CDR3: TGCAGCGTTGGTGCAGGCTCTGGGGCCAACGTCCTGACTTTC. Amino acid sequence: CSVGAGSGANVLTF.

The chain has TRBV7-3 and TRBJ2-2; 9 nucleotides align to TRBD1. Germline V gene sequence: CDR1 SGHTA, CDR2 FQGTGA. The CDR3 totals 15 residues. The junction had 9 bases not matched to a gene; V was cut back by 8 bases and J by 5 bases. In DNA form, the CDR3 reads TGTGCCAGCGGCCCCACAGGGGGCGCGACCGGGGAGCTGTTTTTT. Protein product: CASGPTGGATGELFF.

The V and J genes are TRBV30 and TRBJ1-6; D unclear. Trimming removed 0 bases at V and 7 bases at J, with 13 bases between. Germline assignment: CDR1 GTSNPN and CDR2 SVGIG (reference sequence). The CDR3 is 15 residues long. The CDR3 DNA sequence: TGTGCCTGGAGTGTAAGGGCCCGGGTGAATTCACCCCTCCACTTT. Its protein product is CAWSVRARVNSPLHF. Full variable domain (remainder filled in from reference TRBV30 and TRBJ1-6): SQTIHQWPATLVQPVGSPLSLECTVEGTSNPNLYWYRQAAGRGLQLLFYSVGIGQISSEVPQNLSASRPQDRQFILSSKKLLLSDSGFYLCAWSVRARVNSPLHFGNGTRLTVT.

This clone was counted at least ten times. J is TRBJ1-5 and V is TRBV6-1; D gene unclear. This CDR3 spans 11 amino acids. Germline V CDR1 and CDR2: MNHNS, SASEGT. V gave up 8 bases and J gave up 4 bases, with 6 bases separating them. The CDR3 loop is CASGGNQPQHF. The CDR3 DNA reads TGTGCCAGCGGCGGAAATCAGCCCCAGCATTTT.

The rearrangement uses TRBV14 and TRBJ1-2; D gene unclear. CDR3 length: 13 residues. Germline V gene lookup returns CDR1 SGHDN and CDR2 FVKESK. V lost 4 bases, J lost 0 bases, and 6 bases lay in between. CDR3 coding DNA: TGTGCCAGCAGCCCGACGACTAACTATGGCTACACCTTC. Translating it yields CASSPTTNYGYTF.

The CDR3 reads CASSPVDGNSPLHF. In DNA form, the CDR3 reads TGTGCCAGCTCACCTGTAGACGGTAATTCACCCCTCCACTTT. The J gene is TRBJ1-6, the V gene TRBV18; D remains unclear. The length of the CDR3 is 14 residues. The V gene's germline CDR1 is KGHSH and CDR2 LQKENI. V was cut by 3 bases and J by 6 bases, with 9 bases left in between.

The chain combines TRBV5-6 with TRBJ2-3, with D unresolved. Trimming shortened V by 3 bases and J by 2 bases, and 4 bases separated the two germline ends. CDR3 size: 12 residues. The germline V gene encodes CDR1 SGHDT and CDR2 YYEEEE. The CDR3: CASSSLTDTQYF. In nucleotides, the CDR3 is TGTGCCAGCAGCTCACTCACAGATACGCAGTATTTT.

This chain links TRBV14 with TRBJ2-3; maybe TRBD1 (6 bases). The CDR3 contains 14 residues. Germline values: CDR1 SGHDN, CDR2 FVKESK. Trimming removed 4 bases at V and 5 bases at J, with 13 bases between. The CDR3 sequence is CASSPRTVLDTQYF. For the CDR3, the DNA is TGTGCCAGCAGCCCCAGGACAGTTTTAGATACGCAGTATTTT.

The chain has TRBV18 and TRBJ2-3; D unresolved. V was trimmed by 6 bases and J by 4 bases, leaving 17 bases between them. This CDR3 comprises 15 residues. The germline V gene encodes CDR1 KGHSH and CDR2 LQKENI. CDR3 nucleotide sequence: TGTGCCAGCTCCCTGCTACCCTCAAGTCCAGATACGCAGTATTTT. Translated, it gives CASSLLPSSPDTQYF.

V usage is TRBV4-1 and J usage is TRBJ2-7, with D perhaps TRBD1 (6 bases). Trimming removed 1 base at V and 3 bases at J, with 13 bases between. The CDR3 sequence is 15 residues long. Germline CDR1 and CDR2: MGHRA and YSYEKL. For the CDR3, the DNA is TGCGCCAGCAGCCAAGCCGCAGGGGTGGGCTACGAGCAGTACTTC. Residues: CASSQAAGVGYEQYF.

This sequence joins TRBV29-1 and TRBJ2-1; D ambiguous. The CDR3 spans 12 residues. Per germline, CDR1 SQVTM and CDR2 ANQGSEA. The ends were cut back, 1 base at V and 9 bases at J, with 10 bases in the middle. The CDR3 DNA follows: TGCAGCGTTGAAGGTATGGAGAGTGAGCAGTTCTTC. As protein: CSVEGMESEQFF.

The rearrangement uses TRBV7-2 and TRBJ1-5; weak D call: TRBD1 (5 bases). The ends were cut back, 5 bases at V and 6 bases at J, with 11 bases in the middle. CDR1 and CDR2 (germline): SGHTA, FQGNSA. The CDR3 is made up of 13 amino acids. The CDR3 region is CASSTGTGQPQHF. CDR3 nucleotide sequence: TGTGCCAGCAGCACGGGGACGGGTCAGCCCCAGCATTTT. Looking up the rest from reference TRBV7-2 and TRBJ1-5 gives the full variable domain: GAGVSQSPSNKVTEKGKDVELRCDPISGHTALYWYRQSLGQGLEFLIYFQGNSAPDKSGLPSDRFSAERTGGSVSTLTIQRTQQEDSAVYLCASSTGTGQPQHFGDGTRLSIL.

This clone has more than one count but fewer than ten. The rearrangement uses TRBV28 and TRBJ2-5; TRBD1 is a possible D gene (6 bases). The CDR3 runs 14 residues. V lost 5 bases, J lost 5 bases, and 15 bases lay in between. Germline V gene data show CDR1 as MDHEN and CDR2 as SYDVKM. The CDR3, as DNA: TGTGCCAGCAGTCCCAGAACAGGGTGGGAGACCCAGTACTTC. The encoded protein is CASSPRTGWETQYF.

This clone was recorded a few times. The rearrangement links TRBV7-2 to TRBJ1-3, with D hard to call. V gave up 4 bases and J gave up 9 bases, with 13 bases separating them. Per germline, CDR1 SGHTA and CDR2 FQGNSA. The CDR3 is 13 amino acids. CDR3 loop: CASSSASRATIYF. CDR3 nucleotides: TGTGCCAGCAGCTCCGCATCTCGGGCCACCATATATTTT.

This clone has a handful of counts. This chain joins TRBV29-1 and TRBJ2-7, with D perhaps matching TRBD1 or TRBD2 (6 bases each). Germline V gene sequence: CDR1 SQVTM, CDR2 ANQGSEA. V shed 7 bases and J shed 3 bases, with 13 bases lying between them. The CDR3 length is 12 residues. CDR3 sequence: CSGGDTRYEQYF. The CDR3 DNA follows: TGCAGCGGCGGGGACACTCGCTACGAGCAGTACTTC.

The count of this clone is one. The chain uses TRBV4-1 and TRBJ1-2; 9 nucleotides agree with TRBD1. CDR3 length: 15 amino acids. The germline CDR1 and CDR2 sequences are MGHRA and YSYEKL. J gave up 8 bases and V 0 bases, and 7 bases lay outside the gene matches. In nucleotides, the CDR3 is TGCGCCAGCAGCCAAGAGGGGACAGGGAGGCGAGGCTACACCTTC. Encoded protein: CASSQEGTGRRGYTF.

V is TRBV27 and J is TRBJ1-2; the match to TRBD1 covers 7 bases. The junction had 8 bases not matched to a gene; V was cut back by 5 bases and J by 5 bases. This CDR3 region has 14 residues. From germline, CDR1 is MNHEY and CDR2 SMNVEV (reference sequence). CDR3 sequence (DNA): TGTGCCAGCAGTCCGGGACAGCCATGGTATGGCTACACCTTC. It yields the protein CASSPGQPWYGYTF.